Below are 20 T cell receptor beta chains sequenced from a single sample in a study of CD4 and CD8 cells across lung adenocarcinoma regions. One entry per CDR3 protein results from TCRdb running MiXCR on the PCR reads. The table records over 20,000 distinct CDR3 sequences, over 50% of them present only once. Input material: CD8+ T cells from the center of a lung tumor. All receptors derive from a female donor with lung adenocarcinoma. The CD4 and CD8 labels of this study may be unreliable.

A remark on this clonotype: A read error may account for a junction end that differs from germline. The V gene is TRBV6-1, the J gene TRBJ2-5, with a tentative D call TRBD1 (5 bases). There are 13 residues in the CDR3. Germline CDR1 MNHNS, CDR2 SASEGT. DNA for the CDR3: TGTGCCAGCAGACGTGGGGCAGCAGAGTCCCAGTACTTC. It specifies CASRRGAAESQYF.

The rearrangement joins TRBV6-1 to TRBJ2-5; D could derive from TRBD1 or TRBD2 (5 bases each). This CDR3 comprises 13 residues. Trimming pared 5 bases from V and 4 bases from J, leaving 11 bases between. Looked up from germline, CDR1 is MNHNS and CDR2 is SASEGT. DNA for the CDR3: TGTGCCAGCAGTATCCCAGGGAGAGAGACCCAGTACTTC. The encoded protein is CASSIPGRETQYF.

The chain combines TRBV20-1 with TRBJ2-3; TRBD2 matches at 11 bases. The CDR3 length is 15 residues. Germline-derived CDR1 and CDR2 are DFQATT and SNEGSKA (reference sequence). V dropped 7 bases and J dropped 3; count of bases not matched to a gene: 9. The CDR3 DNA reads TGCAGTGGCCATTATAGCGGGAGGGGAACAGATACGCAGTATTTT. This sequence encodes CSGHYSGRGTDTQYF.

The table lists this clonotype with a few counts. The chain couples TRBV6-5 to TRBJ2-3, with 11 bases aligning to TRBD2. The CDR3 spans 16 residues. Germline values: CDR1 MNHEY, CDR2 SVGAGI. Trimming removed 6 bases from V and 3 bases from J; junction bases left unmatched: 8. This CDR3 reads CASSLLAGDPTDTQYF. In DNA, the CDR3 is TGTGCCAGCAGCTTACTAGCGGGAGATCCAACAGATACGCAGTATTTT.

The chain employs TRBV10-1 and TRBJ2-3, with 8 bases aligning to TRBD2. The CDR3 loop spans 15 amino acids. CDR1 and CDR2 from the germline V gene are WNHNN and SYGVQD (reference sequence). With 3 bases clipped from V and 2 bases from J, the junction kept 4 bases outside the gene matches. The CDR3 reads CASSDLAGNTDTQYF. The CDR3 DNA follows: TGCGCCAGCAGTGATCTAGCGGGTAACACAGATACGCAGTATTTT.

Ten or more counts support this clonotype. The J gene is TRBJ2-3, the V gene TRBV12-3 or TRBV12-4, with a possible D match to TRBD1 (6 bases). The CDR3 covers 14 residues. V was cut by 11 bases and J by 2 bases, with 17 bases left in between. The CDR3 nucleotides are TGTGCCGGGGGCCCAGCGGACTCCACAGATACGCAGTATTTT. Protein sequence: CAGGPADSTDTQYF.

The gene calls are TRBV7-2 and TRBJ1-2; D possibly corresponds to TRBD1 (5 bases). CDR1 is SGHTA and CDR2 is FQGNSA in the germline V gene. The CDR3 extends over 15 amino acids. Trimming removed 1 base at V and 4 bases at J, with 13 bases between. CDR3 in DNA: TGTGCCAGCAGCTTAGATGCAGGGTCGATCTATGGCTACACCTTC. It yields the protein CASSLDAGSIYGYTF. Full variable domain (missing parts from reference TRBV7-2 and TRBJ1-2): GAGVSQSPSNKVTEKGKDVELRCDPISGHTALYWYRQSLGQGLEFLIYFQGNSAPDKSGLPSDRFSAERTGGSVSTLTIQRTQQEDSAVYLCASSLDAGSIYGYTFGSGTRLTVV.

This clonotype ranks as medium-sized. V is TRBV6-5 and J is TRBJ1-1; 7 nucleotides align to TRBD1. The ends lost 8 bases at V and 6 bases at J; junction bases unmatched: 15. The germline gives CDR1 MNHEY, CDR2 SVGAGI. The CDR3 is 15 residues long. The CDR3 bases are TGTGCCAGCTCCGAATTCGCAGGGGGTGGGTCTGAAGCTTTCTTT. This codes for CASSEFAGGGSEAFF.

The V call is TRBV10-1, the J call TRBJ1-1; TRBD1 is a possible D gene (6 bases). This CDR3 region has 15 residues. Germline loops: CDR1 WNHNN, CDR2 SYGVQD (reference sequence). Trimming cost V 3 bases and J 5 bases, with 16 bases left between them. CDR3 residues: CASSDPNQGITEAFF. DNA for the CDR3: TGCGCCAGCAGTGACCCCAACCAGGGGATAACTGAAGCTTTCTTT.

This chain joins TRBV6-1 and TRBJ2-3, with 9 bases aligning to TRBD1. This CDR3 contains 13 residues. Germline-derived CDR1 and CDR2 are MNHNS and SASEGT. The V and J ends lost 4 bases and 5 bases, in that order; junction bases with no gene match: 1. CDR3 amino acids: CASSGQGVDTQYF. The CDR3 DNA is TGTGCCAGCAGTGGACAGGGGGTAGATACGCAGTATTTT.

The rearrangement joins TRBV6-1 to TRBJ2-3; a possible D gene is TRBD1 (5 bases). Matching the DNA end better, TRBJ2-5 makes the J call doubtful. From germline, CDR1 is MNHNS and CDR2 SASEGT. The CDR3 runs 14 residues. The CDR3 here is CAGSGAAELETQYF. CDR3 in DNA: TGTGCGGGCAGTGGGGCGGCGGAGCTAGAGACCCAGTACTTC.

A word on this clonotype: One junction end disagrees with the germline gene, perhaps due to a read error. The rearrangement joins TRBV6-1 to TRBJ2-4; tentative D call: TRBD2 (6 bases). CDR3 size: 14 residues. Germline loops: CDR1 MNHNS, CDR2 SASEGT. The chain's CDR3 is CAAKVPGEEDIQYF. The CDR3 coding sequence is TGTGCGGCCAAGGTCCCGGGAGAGGAAGACATCCAGTACTTC.

The V gene is TRBV27, the J gene TRBJ2-5, with TRBD1 matching over 8 bases. The CDR3 extends over 15 amino acids. Germline CDR1 and CDR2: MNHEY and SMNVEV (reference sequence). The CDR3 DNA sequence: TGTGGCAGGGGGCAGGGGGTCCGTGACACAGAGACCCAGTACTTC. Its protein is CGRGQGVRDTETQYF.

This chain joins TRBV6-1 and TRBJ2-1, with 8 bases that match TRBD2. Germline V gene data show CDR1 as MNHNS and CDR2 as SASEGT. Unmatched junction bases numbered 12, after V lost 7 bases and J lost 7 bases. CDR3 length equals 15 residues. CDR3: CASTHGGDARNEQFF. The CDR3 DNA reads as TGTGCCAGCACTCACGGGGGGGATGCGAGGAATGAGCAGTTCTTC.

This rearrangement joins TRBV10-1 to TRBJ2-1; TRBD2 matches 10 bases. CDR3 size: 15 residues. Germline V gene lookup returns CDR1 WNHNN and CDR2 SYGVQD (reference sequence). Germline trimming cut 2 bases from V and 12 bases from J; bases unmatched to any gene: 10. The DNA of the CDR3 is TGCGCCAGCAGTGAGGGTACTAGCGGGGCAGATGCGCAGTTCTTC. It codes for CASSEGTSGADAQFF.

J is TRBJ2-7 and V is TRBV27; 7 bases are shared with TRBD1. The germline V gene encodes CDR1 MNHEY and CDR2 SMNVEV (reference sequence). The CDR3 has 19 residues. V dropped 6 bases and J dropped 1; count of bases not matched to a gene: 21. CDR3 in DNA: TGTGCCAGCAGCCATACTACCCTCTGGGGACAGTCTACTTCCTACGAGCAGTACTTC. It specifies CASSHTTLWGQSTSYEQYF.

V usage is TRBV11-2 and J usage is TRBJ2-3; 7 bases line up with TRBD2. The DNA matches TRBJ2-7 better at its end, which makes the J call doubtful. CDR1 is SGHAT, CDR2 FQNNGV, per germline. This CDR3 has 17 residues. CDR3 nucleotide sequence: TGTGCCAGCAGCGCGGGAACTGGGGGGAGGGCCACAGATACGCAGTACTTC. Translated, it gives CASSAGTGGRATDTQYF.

This clonotype has a count of ten or more. This sequence joins TRBV15 and TRBJ2-5; possibly TRBD1 for D (6 bases). The V gene's germline CDR1 is LNHNV and CDR2 YYDKDF (reference sequence). CDR3 length: 17 residues. The V gene lost 0 bases and the J gene lost 1 base, with 15 bases spanning the gap. DNA of the CDR3: TGTGCCACCAGCAGAGAATTGGCGACAGGTACCCAAGAGACCCAGTACTTC. It translates to CATSRELATGTQETQYF.

This clonotype was recorded only once. This CDR3 is CASSSNKIRQYF. For the CDR3, the DNA is TGTGCCAGCAGTTCAAACAAAATACGGCAGTACTTC. The V and J genes are TRBV27 and TRBJ2-3; D gene uncertain. The DNA end lines up better with TRBJ2-7; the J call may be wrong. Germline V CDR1 and CDR2: MNHEY, SMNVEV (reference sequence). This CDR3 is 12 amino acids long.

The chain couples TRBV12-5 to TRBJ2-1; 7 bases are shared with TRBD2. The J call is doubtful: the DNA matches TRBJ2-5 better. CDR1 is LGHNT and CDR2 is FRNRAP in the germline V gene. There are 16 residues in the CDR3. This CDR3 is CASGLGLAGAQEGQYF. The CDR3 DNA sequence: TGTGCTAGTGGTTTAGGTCTGGCGGGAGCCCAGGAAGGCCAGTACTTC.